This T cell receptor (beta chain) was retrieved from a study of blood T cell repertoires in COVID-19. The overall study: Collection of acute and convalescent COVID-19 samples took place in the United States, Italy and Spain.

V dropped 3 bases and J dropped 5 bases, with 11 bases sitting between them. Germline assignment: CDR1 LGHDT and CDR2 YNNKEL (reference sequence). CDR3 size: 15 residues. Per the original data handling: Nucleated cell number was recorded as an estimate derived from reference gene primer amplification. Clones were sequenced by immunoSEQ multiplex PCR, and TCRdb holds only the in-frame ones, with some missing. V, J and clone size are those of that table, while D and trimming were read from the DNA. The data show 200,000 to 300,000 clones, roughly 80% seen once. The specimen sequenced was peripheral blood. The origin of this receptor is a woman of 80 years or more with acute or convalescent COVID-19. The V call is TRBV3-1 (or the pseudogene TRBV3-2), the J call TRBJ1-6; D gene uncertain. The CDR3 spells CASSQGNGDNSPLHF. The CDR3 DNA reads TGTGCCAGCAGCCAGGGTAACGGAGATAATTCACCCCTCCACTTT.